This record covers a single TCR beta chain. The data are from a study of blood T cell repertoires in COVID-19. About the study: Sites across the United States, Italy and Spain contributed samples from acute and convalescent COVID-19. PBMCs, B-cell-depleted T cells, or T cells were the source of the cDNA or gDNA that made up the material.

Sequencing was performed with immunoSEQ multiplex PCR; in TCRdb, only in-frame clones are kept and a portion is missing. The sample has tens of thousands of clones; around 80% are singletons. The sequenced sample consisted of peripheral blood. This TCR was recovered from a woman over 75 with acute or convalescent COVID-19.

Here the CDR3 DNA reads TGTGCCAGCAGCTGGGCAGGGGCCTACGAGCAGTACTTC. Its translation: CASSWAGAYEQYF. J is TRBJ2-7 and V is TRBV5-4; D possibly corresponds to TRBD1 (6 bases). Trimming stripped 3 bases from V and 2 bases from J, with 9 bases between. This CDR3 spans 13 amino acids. Germline V gives CDR1 SGHNT, CDR2 YYREEE (reference sequence).